Shown below are 30 T cell receptor beta chains from a single sample sequenced in a study of T cells in Graves' hyperthyroidism and ophthalmopathy. There were TCR beta CDR3 regions amplified from RNA transcripts. HTBI primers were employed in a first-round RT-PCR of the TCR CDR3. In TCRdb, the multiplex PCR reads were re-called with MiXCR into one record per CDR3 protein. Here the sample spans more than 300,000 distinct CDR3 sequences, 14% being singletons. The specimen sequenced was blood. All receptors derive from a woman aged 25 to 39 with Graves' hyperthyroidism.

This clonotype came up many times. The chain has TRBV10-3 and TRBJ2-1; 12 positions agree with TRBD2. The germline V gene encodes CDR1 ENHRY and CDR2 SYGVKD. CDR3 size: 16 residues. V lost 2 bases to trimming and J lost 2 bases; unmatched junction nucleotides: 1. CDR3 DNA: TGTGCCATCAGTGAGAGACTAGCGGGGGCCTACAATGAGCAGTTCTTC. Protein: CAISERLAGAYNEQFF.

In this sample, this clonotype turned up many times. The genes are TRBV28 and TRBJ2-1; TRBD2 matches at 8 bases. The CDR3 has 15 residues. Trimming at V came to 8 bases and at J to 1 base, leaving 7 bases not matched to a gene. Germline loops: CDR1 MDHEN, CDR2 SYDVKM. CDR3 protein: CASVETSGSYNEQFF. The DNA of the CDR3 is TGTGCCAGCGTTGAAACTAGCGGATCCTACAATGAGCAGTTCTTC.

The chain has TRBV7-9 and TRBJ2-2, with D possibly matching TRBD2 (6 bases). The CDR3 contains 15 residues. V gave up 5 bases and J gave up 1 base, with 11 bases separating them. Germline V gene lookup returns CDR1 SEHNR and CDR2 FQNEAQ (reference sequence). This CDR3 is CASSGGDRNTGELFF. CDR3 DNA: TGTGCCAGCAGCGGAGGGGACCGGAACACCGGGGAGCTGTTTTTT.

The gene calls are TRBV15 and TRBJ1-5; D not certain. The germline V and J ends were trimmed by 5 bases and 2 bases, with 10 bases remaining between them. The CDR3 contains 14 residues. Looked up from germline, CDR1 is LNHNV and CDR2 is YYDKDF (reference sequence). In nucleotides, the CDR3 is TGTGCCACCAGCGCCTATGGGGGCAATCAGCCCCAGCATTTT. Its translation: CATSAYGGNQPQHF.

The chain carries TRBV4-1 and TRBJ1-2; no reliable D call. The CDR3 is made up of 16 amino acids. Germline CDR1 reads MGHRA; CDR2 reads YSYEKL. The germline V and J ends were trimmed by 0 bases and 3 bases, with 14 bases remaining between them. CDR3 DNA: TGCGCCAGCAGCCAAGAAGGTACCAGCGAGTACTATGGCTACACCTTC. This encodes CASSQEGTSEYYGYTF.

This clonotype showed up just a few times. The gene calls are TRBV28 and TRBJ2-7; no firm D call. CDR1 MDHEN and CDR2 SYDVKM come from the germline V gene. There are 12 residues in the CDR3. The V and J ends lost 6 bases and 6 bases respectively, with 12 bases between them. The CDR3 nucleotides read TGTGCCAGCAGCGGAGACCTAACCGAGCAGTACTTC. The encoded protein is CASSGDLTEQYF.

The chain employs TRBV10-2 and TRBJ1-5, with D perhaps matching TRBD1 (6 bases). This CDR3 is built from 15 residues. Germline V gene lookup returns CDR1 WSHSY and CDR2 SAAADI. Trimming pared 5 bases from V and 9 bases from J, leaving 20 bases between. The DNA for the CDR3 is TGCGCCAGCAGTAAACAGGGATACGATTCGTTGCCCCAGCATTTT. It is translated as CASSKQGYDSLPQHF.

This clonotype was observed many times. This rearrangement joins TRBV12-3 or TRBV12-4 to TRBJ2-7, with 7 bases identical to TRBD1. CDR3 size: 12 residues. V was clipped by 3 bases and J by 7 bases; unmatched bases: 3. DNA for the CDR3: TGTGCCAGCAGTTTCAGGGGGTCGGAGCAGTACTTC. It yields the protein CASSFRGSEQYF.

This clonotype was observed at least ten times. The chain has TRBV2 and TRBJ1-1; D is uncertain. Germline V CDR1 and CDR2: SNHLY, FYNNEI. Trimming took 9 bases from V and 0 from J, leaving 8 bases between them. CDR3 length equals 12 residues. CDR3 amino acids: CARGSVNTEAFF. CDR3 bases: TGTGCCAGAGGTTCGGTGAACACTGAAGCTTTCTTT.

This clonotype was seen a few times. This sequence joins TRBV28 and TRBJ2-7; tentatively, D is TRBD1 (5 bases). V was pared by 3 bases and J by 1 base, with 10 bases between. From germline, CDR1 is MDHEN and CDR2 SYDVKM. There are 14 residues in the CDR3. CDR3 nucleotides: TGTGCCAGCAGTTTTGTGGACAAGTCCTACGAGCAGTACTTC. It is translated as CASSFVDKSYEQYF.

This chain connects TRBV7-9 to TRBJ2-1, with a possible D match to TRBD1 (5 bases). V shed 5 bases and J shed 7 bases, with 12 bases lying between them. This CDR3 region has 13 residues. Germline CDR1 reads SEHNR; CDR2 reads FQNEAQ (reference sequence). The CDR3 reads CASSPWGQNEQFF. CDR3 sequence (DNA): TGTGCCAGCAGCCCTTGGGGCCAGAATGAGCAGTTCTTC.

The V call is TRBV18, the J call TRBJ2-7; the match to TRBD2 covers 8 bases. Germline V gene data show CDR1 as KGHSH and CDR2 as LQKENI. After removal of 3 bases from V and 2 bases from J, the junction contained 6 bases not matched to a gene. The CDR3 loop spans 15 amino acids. The CDR3 DNA sequence: TGTGCCAGCTCACCCGGGGGGGAAGGAGCCTACGAGCAGTACTTC. This sequence encodes CASSPGGEGAYEQYF.

V is TRBV29-1 and J is TRBJ2-1; 10 nucleotides agree with TRBD2. This CDR3 comprises 17 residues. Germline CDR1 and CDR2: SQVTM and ANQGSEA. V was clipped by 4 bases and J by 1 base; unmatched bases: 10. For the CDR3, the DNA is TGCAGCGTTGGTGGTAGGGCTAGCGGGAGTTCCTACAATGAGCAGTTCTTC. It is translated as CSVGGRASGSSYNEQFF.

This clonotype showed up just a few times. This chain connects TRBV4-2 to TRBJ2-7, with unresolved D. The CDR3 is 15 amino acids. Trimming removed 1 base at V and 3 bases at J, with 13 bases between. CDR1 is LGHNA, CDR2 YNFKEQ, per germline. CDR3 coding DNA: TGTGCCAGCAGCCAAGCAAGGGCCGGGCTCTACGAGCAGTACTTC. This gives the protein CASSQARAGLYEQYF.

The rearrangement links TRBV20-1 to TRBJ2-3; 11 bases map to TRBD2. Germline CDR1 DFQATT, CDR2 SNEGSKA (reference sequence). V shed 1 base and J 3 bases; nucleotides not matched to a gene: 6. The CDR3 sequence is 16 residues long. The CDR3 region has the DNA TGCAGTGCTAGAGCGGAACTAGCGGGAGCAACAGATACGCAGTATTTT. This sequence encodes CSARAELAGATDTQYF.

In its sample, this clonotype was seen a few times. CDR3 in amino acids: CASSEGLAGGNEQFF. DNA for the CDR3: TGCGCCAGCAGTGAAGGTCTAGCGGGAGGCAATGAGCAGTTCTTC. The chain links TRBV10-2 to TRBJ2-1, with 11 positions matching TRBD2. Germline V gene lookup returns CDR1 WSHSY and CDR2 SAAADI. The CDR3 contains 15 residues. The V gene end was trimmed by 3 bases and the J gene end by 6 bases; junction bases not matched to a gene: 4.

This chain joins TRBV6-5 and TRBJ1-5, with a tentative D call TRBD1 (5 bases). In germline, CDR1 is MNHEY, CDR2 SVGAGI. Trimming removed 2 bases from V and 0 bases from J, with 11 bases in between. There are 16 residues in the CDR3. DNA of the CDR3: TGTGCCAGCAGTTACCCGGGGGGTTATAGCAATCAGCCCCAGCATTTT. Translation gives CASSYPGGYSNQPQHF.

This clonotype was detected ten times or more. The chain joins TRBV5-1 to TRBJ1-1; no definite D call. Per germline, CDR1 SGHRS and CDR2 YFSETQ. The CDR3 runs 11 residues. Between the trimmed V and J ends, which lost 5 bases and 1 base, there was a span of 3 bases. The CDR3 loop reads CASSENTEAFF. The CDR3 coding sequence is TGCGCCAGCAGTGAGAACACTGAAGCTTTCTTT.

This clonotype was seen ten or more times. The chain employs TRBV5-1 and TRBJ2-3; 8 bases align to TRBD2. CDR1 is SGHRS, CDR2 YFSETQ, per germline. CDR3 length equals 15 residues. After removal of 0 bases from V and 7 bases from J, the junction contained 7 bases not matched to a gene. The chain's CDR3 is CASSLAVSGKNTQYF. CDR3 DNA: TGCGCCAGCAGCTTGGCGGTTAGCGGGAAGAATACGCAGTATTTT.

This clonotype has ten or more counts. This chain joins TRBV2 and TRBJ2-1; no reliable D call. Trimming shortened V by 6 bases and J by 0 bases, and 12 bases separated the two germline ends. The CDR3 length is 15 residues. Germline CDR1 and CDR2: SNHLY and FYNNEI. The CDR3 coding sequence is TGTGCCAGCAGGGATCGTCTGAGCTCCTACAATGAGCAGTTCTTC. Protein sequence: CASRDRLSSYNEQFF.

Ten or more counts support this clonotype. The V call is TRBV11-1, the J call TRBJ2-7, with no clear D. The CDR3 runs 14 residues. V dropped 1 base and J dropped 5 bases, with 12 bases sitting between them. Germline CDR1 reads SGHAT; CDR2 reads FQDESV (reference sequence). The CDR3 bases are TGTGCCAGCAGCTTAGGCCGGGCCGACCACGAGCAGTACTTC. Protein sequence: CASSLGRADHEQYF.

This clonotype was seen a handful of times. This CDR3 reads CSAGPGTGVEKLFF. The CDR3 nucleotides are TGCAGTGCTGGCCCCGGGACAGGGGTAGAAAAACTGTTTTTT. The chain uses TRBV20-1 and TRBJ1-4; 10 bases are shared with TRBD1. V lost 5 bases, J lost 8 bases, and 8 bases stayed unmatched. CDR3 length: 14 amino acids. Germline loops: CDR1 DFQATT, CDR2 SNEGSKA (reference sequence).

This clonotype was picked up many times. The V call is TRBV18, the J call TRBJ2-5; tentatively, D is TRBD1 or TRBD2 (5 bases each). Per the germline V gene, CDR1 is KGHSH and CDR2 is LQKENI. The V end lost 3 bases, the J end lost 4 bases, and 12 bases lay between the germline ends. The CDR3 sequence is 14 residues long. The CDR3 DNA reads TGTGCCAGCTCACCGGGACCGAGGGGAGAGACCCAGTACTTC. Encoded protein: CASSPGPRGETQYF.

This clonotype was seen a few times. This chain links TRBV19 with TRBJ2-7; 8 nucleotides align to TRBD2. V gave up 10 bases and J gave up 5 bases; unmatched junction bases: 13. Germline CDR1 is LNHDA and CDR2 is SQIVND (reference sequence). This CDR3 is 14 amino acids long. The CDR3 DNA sequence: TGTGCCACTAAGCCCTCCGGGACTAGGGACGAGCAGTACTTC. It translates to CATKPSGTRDEQYF.

This clonotype was seen ten or more times. The rearrangement uses TRBV11-2 and TRBJ1-1, with D possibly TRBD1 on 6 matching bases. Germline CDR1 reads SGHAT; CDR2 reads FQNNGV. Trimming cost V 0 bases and J 3 bases, with 11 bases left between them. CDR3 length: 15 residues. The CDR3 coding sequence is TGTGCCAGCAGCTTAGAGGGGGCAATGTACACTGAAGCTTTCTTT. Translated: CASSLEGAMYTEAFF. Full variable domain (missing parts from reference TRBV11-2 and TRBJ1-1): EAGVAQSPRYKIIEKRQSVAFWCNPISGHATLYWYQQILGQGPKLLIQFQNNGVVDDSQLPKDRFSAERLKGVDSTLKIQPAKLEDSAVYLCASSLEGAMYTEAFFGQGTRLTVV.

This clonotype has a count of ten or more. V and J are TRBV12-3 or TRBV12-4 and TRBJ2-2; 13 bases agree with TRBD2. The V gene end was trimmed by 6 bases and the J gene end by 5 bases; junction bases not matched to a gene: 6. The CDR3 totals 16 residues. CDR3 in amino acids: CASRRGTSGMTGELFF. CDR3 sequence (DNA): TGTGCCAGCAGACGGGGGACTAGCGGGATGACCGGGGAGCTGTTTTTT.

This clonotype came up many times. V and J are TRBV28 and TRBJ1-5; a weak D match, TRBD1 (5 bases). The germline V gene has CDR1 MDHEN and CDR2 SYDVKM. The CDR3 is made up of 17 amino acids. V shed 7 bases and J shed 7 bases, with 26 bases lying between them. This chain's CDR3 is CASTLGNRKTLGQPQHF. In DNA, the CDR3 is TGTGCCAGCACATTGGGAAACAGGAAAACCCTAGGCCAGCCCCAGCATTTT.

This clonotype was counted at least ten times. The gene calls are TRBV28 and TRBJ1-2; D gene uncertain. The CDR3 runs 13 residues. In germline, CDR1 is MDHEN, CDR2 SYDVKM. Trimming cost V 4 bases and J 3 bases, with 9 bases left between them. CDR3 DNA: TGTGCCAGCAGTTCTCCCGAAGACTATGGCTACACCTTC. Translated, it gives CASSSPEDYGYTF.

This clonotype occurred a few times. J is TRBJ2-2 and V is TRBV28; D gene ambiguous. The ends were cut back, 1 base at V and 0 bases at J, with 18 bases in the middle. This CDR3 has 19 residues. The germline CDR1 and CDR2 sequences are MDHEN and SYDVKM. CDR3 loop: CASSLLGSPDRSNTGELFF. For the CDR3, the DNA is TGTGCCAGCAGTTTATTGGGGTCGCCGGACCGTTCGAACACCGGGGAGCTGTTTTTT.

This clonotype was seen many times. This chain links TRBV12-3 or TRBV12-4 with TRBJ1-2, with D unresolved. Trimming removed 5 bases from V and 4 bases from J, with 8 bases in between. This CDR3 comprises 12 residues. As DNA, the CDR3 is TGTGCCAGCAGTCCCCCTACCTATGGCTACACCTTC. This sequence encodes CASSPPTYGYTF.